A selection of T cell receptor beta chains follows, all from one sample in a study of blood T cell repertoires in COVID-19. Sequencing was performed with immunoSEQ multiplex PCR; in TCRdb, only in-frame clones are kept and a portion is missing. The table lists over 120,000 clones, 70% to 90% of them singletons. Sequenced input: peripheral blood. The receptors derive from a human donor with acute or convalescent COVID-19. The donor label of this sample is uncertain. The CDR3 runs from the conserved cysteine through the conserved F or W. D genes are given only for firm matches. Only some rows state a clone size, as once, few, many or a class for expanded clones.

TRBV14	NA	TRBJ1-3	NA	TGTGCCAGCAGCCAAGCTGGCCAGTTAGGAAACACCATATATTTT	CASSQAGQLGNTIYF
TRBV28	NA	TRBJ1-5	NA	TGTGCCAGCAGTTTAACAACGGAGGGACAGCCCCAGCATTTT	CASSLTTEGQPQHF
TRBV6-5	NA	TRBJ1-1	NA	NA	CASSSTSFTEAFF
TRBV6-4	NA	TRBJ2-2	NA	TGTGCCAGCAGTGAGCAGGGGATAGGCACCGGGGAGCTGTTTTTT	CASSEQGIGTGELFF
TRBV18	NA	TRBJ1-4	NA	TGTGCCAGCTCACCACCAGGGGGAGTAACTAATGAAAAACTGTTTTTT	CASSPPGGVTNEKLFF
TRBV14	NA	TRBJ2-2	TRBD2	TGTGCCAGCAGCCAAGATCCCTTCGGACTAGCGGGAAACACCGGGGAGCTGTTTTTT	CASSQDPFGLAGNTGELFF
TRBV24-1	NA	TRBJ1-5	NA	TGTGCCACCAGTGATTCCCGACAGGCCAATCAGCCCCAGCATTTT	CATSDSRQANQPQHF
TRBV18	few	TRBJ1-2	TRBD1	TGTGCCAGCTCACTGAACGGGCAGGGGGCTTATTATGGCTACACCTTC	CASSLNGQGAYYGYTF
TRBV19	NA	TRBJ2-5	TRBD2	TGTGCCAGTAGTATCGCCCGGACTAGCGGGGGTCGGGAGACCCAGTACTTC	CASSIARTSGGRETQYF
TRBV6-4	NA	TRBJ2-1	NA	TGTGCCAGCAGTAGTAAACAGACTAGCTACAATGAGCAGTTCTTC	CASSSKQTSYNEQFF
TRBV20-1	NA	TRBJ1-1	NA	TGCAGTGCTACCAGGAACACTGAAGCTTTCTTT	CSATRNTEAFF
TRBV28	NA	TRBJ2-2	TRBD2	TGTGCCAGCAGGAAACGGGGGGGCAGGGGCACCGGGGAGCTGTTTTTT	CASRKRGGRGTGELFF
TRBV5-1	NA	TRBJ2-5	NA	TGCGCCAGCTGCCCGGTGCGAGGGGGTGAGACCCAGTACTTC	CASCPVRGGETQYF
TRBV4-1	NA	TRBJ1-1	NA	TGCGCCAGCAGCTCACGAGGTTTGGGCACTGAAGCTTTCTTT	CASSSRGLGTEAFF
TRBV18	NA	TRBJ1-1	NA	TGTGCCAGCTCACCAGGGGGAGGGGGAACTGAAGCTTTCTTT	CASSPGGGGTEAFF
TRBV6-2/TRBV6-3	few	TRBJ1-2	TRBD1	TGTGCCAGCAGTTTATCCGGGACAGGGACAATCTATGGCTACACCTTC	CASSLSGTGTIYGYTF
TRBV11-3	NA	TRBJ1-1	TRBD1	TGTGCCAGCAGCCTCGGGACAGGGAAGGACACTGAAGCTTTCTTT	CASSLGTGKDTEAFF
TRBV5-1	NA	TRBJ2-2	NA	TGCGCCAGCAGCTTGGCGGGTCCGGGGACCGGGGAGCTGTTTTTT	CASSLAGPGTGELFF
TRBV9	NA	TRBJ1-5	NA	TGTGCCAGCCGCACAGTGGGGGGTAGCAATCAGCCCCAGCATTTT	CASRTVGGSNQPQHF
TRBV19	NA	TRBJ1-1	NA	TGTGCCAGTAGATCACAGGGCCTGAACACTGAAGCTTTCTTT	CASRSQGLNTEAFF
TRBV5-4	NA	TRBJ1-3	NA	TGTGCCAGCAGCTTGGCAGGGTCCGGAAACACCATATATTTT	CASSLAGSGNTIYF
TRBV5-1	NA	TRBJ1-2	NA	TGCGCCAGCAGCCCAACGACTGATAACTATGGCTACACCTTC	CASSPTTDNYGYTF
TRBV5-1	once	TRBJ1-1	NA	TGCGCCAGCAGCCTCGGGACTGAAGCTTTCTTT	CASSLGTEAFF
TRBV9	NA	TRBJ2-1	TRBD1	TGTGCCAGCACCCCAGGACAGGGCTCCTACAATGAGCAGTTCTTC	CASTPGQGSYNEQFF
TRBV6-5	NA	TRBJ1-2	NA	TGTGCCAGCAGTCAACAGGGAGGGAGCTATGGCTACACCTTC	CASSQQGGSYGYTF
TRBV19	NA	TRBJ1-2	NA	TGTGCCAGTAGCTCGGTCGGCAGCGCTAACTATGGCTACACCTTC	CASSSVGSANYGYTF